The T cell receptor (beta chain) under discussion was sequenced for a study of glioma-infiltrating T cells. Study-wide findings and caveats: Gliomas, especially low-grade, showed above-expected tissue-blood divergence; non-neoplastic patients showed below. Very few CDR3 sequences were shared between tissue and blood.

The iRepertoire nested amplicon-rescue multiplex PCR amplified TCR alpha and beta CDR3s from RNA. Input was roughly 100-450 ng of tissue mRNA or PBMC total RNA. TCRdb ran MiXCR on the multiplex PCR reads and lists one entry per CDR3 protein. In the table there are more than 85,000 distinct CDR3 sequences, 20% to 25% of which are singletons. The sample holds many counts of this clonotype. The antigen remains unidentified. The TCR sequence derives from a human donor with low-grade glioma or glioblastoma, undergoing nonglioma brain surgery, or in good health (not recorded which). Sample: glioma tissue, nonneoplastic brain tissue, or PBMCs (not recorded which).

For the CDR3, the DNA is TGTGCCAGCAGTCCGACAGGGATCGGCTACACCTTC. Protein sequence: CASSPTGIGYTF. This rearrangement joins TRBV28 to TRBJ1-2, with 7 bases identical to TRBD1. V shed 5 bases, J shed 8 bases, and the junction held 5 bases outside the gene matches. CDR3 size: 12 residues. Per germline, CDR1 MDHEN and CDR2 SYDVKM.